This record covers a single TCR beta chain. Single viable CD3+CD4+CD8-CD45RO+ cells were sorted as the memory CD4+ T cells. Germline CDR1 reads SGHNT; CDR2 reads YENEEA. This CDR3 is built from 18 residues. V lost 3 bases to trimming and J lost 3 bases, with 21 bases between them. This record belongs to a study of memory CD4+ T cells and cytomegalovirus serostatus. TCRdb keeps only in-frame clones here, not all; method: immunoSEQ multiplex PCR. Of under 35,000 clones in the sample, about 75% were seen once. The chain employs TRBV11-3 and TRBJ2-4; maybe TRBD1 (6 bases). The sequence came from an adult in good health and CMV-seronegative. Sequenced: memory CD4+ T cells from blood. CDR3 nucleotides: TGTGCCAGCAGCTTCCACCAGCTCTCGGGCAGGGGCAAAAACATTCAGTACTTC. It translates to CASSFHQLSGRGKNIQYF.